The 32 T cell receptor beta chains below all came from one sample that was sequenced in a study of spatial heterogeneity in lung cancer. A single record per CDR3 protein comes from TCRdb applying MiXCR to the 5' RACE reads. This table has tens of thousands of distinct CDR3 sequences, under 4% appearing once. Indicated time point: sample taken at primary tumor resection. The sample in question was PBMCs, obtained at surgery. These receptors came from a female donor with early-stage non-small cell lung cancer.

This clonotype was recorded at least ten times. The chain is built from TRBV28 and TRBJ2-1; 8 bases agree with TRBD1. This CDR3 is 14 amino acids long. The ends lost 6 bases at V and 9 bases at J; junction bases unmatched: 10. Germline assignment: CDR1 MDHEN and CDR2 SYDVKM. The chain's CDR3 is CASSRGQARGEQFF. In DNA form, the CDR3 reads TGTGCCAGCAGCCGGGGACAGGCTCGCGGTGAGCAGTTCTTC.

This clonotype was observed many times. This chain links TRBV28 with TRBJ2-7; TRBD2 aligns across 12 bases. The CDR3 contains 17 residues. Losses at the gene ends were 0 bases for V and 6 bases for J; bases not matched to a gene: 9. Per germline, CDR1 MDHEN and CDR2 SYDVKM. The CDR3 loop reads CASSLWNLAGGPGEQYF. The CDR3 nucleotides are TGTGCCAGCAGTTTATGGAACCTAGCGGGAGGGCCCGGCGAGCAGTACTTC.

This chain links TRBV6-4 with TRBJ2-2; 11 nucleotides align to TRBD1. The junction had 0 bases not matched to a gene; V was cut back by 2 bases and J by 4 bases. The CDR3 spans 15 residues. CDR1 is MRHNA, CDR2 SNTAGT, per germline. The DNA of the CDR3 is TGTGCCAGCAGTGACGGGACAGGGGGCACCGGGGAGCTGTTTTTT. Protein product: CASSDGTGGTGELFF.

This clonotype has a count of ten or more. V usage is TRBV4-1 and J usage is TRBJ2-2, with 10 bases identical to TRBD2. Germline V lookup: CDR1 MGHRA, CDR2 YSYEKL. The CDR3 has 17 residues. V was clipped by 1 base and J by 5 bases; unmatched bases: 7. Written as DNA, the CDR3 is TGCGCCAGCAGCCAAGGTAGACTAGCGGGTAGGACCGGGGAGCTGTTTTTT. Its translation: CASSQGRLAGRTGELFF.

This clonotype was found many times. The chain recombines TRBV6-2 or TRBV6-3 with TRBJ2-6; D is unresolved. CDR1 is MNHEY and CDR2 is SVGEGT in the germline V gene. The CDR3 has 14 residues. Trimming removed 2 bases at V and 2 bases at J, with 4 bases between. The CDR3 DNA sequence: TGTGCCAGCAGTTACGCCGCTGGGGCCAACGTCCTGACTTTC. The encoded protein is CASSYAAGANVLTF.

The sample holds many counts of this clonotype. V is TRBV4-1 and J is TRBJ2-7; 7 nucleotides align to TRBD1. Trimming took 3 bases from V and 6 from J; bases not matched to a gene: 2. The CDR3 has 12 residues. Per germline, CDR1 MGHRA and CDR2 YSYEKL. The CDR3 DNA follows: TGCGCCAGCAGCCAGACAGGGCGCGAGCAGTACTTC. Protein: CASSQTGREQYF.

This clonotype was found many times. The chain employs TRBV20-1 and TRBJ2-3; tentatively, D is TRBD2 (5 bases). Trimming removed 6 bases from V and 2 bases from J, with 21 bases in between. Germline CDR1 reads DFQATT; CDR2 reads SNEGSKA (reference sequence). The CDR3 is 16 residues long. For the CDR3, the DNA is TGCAGTGCCACAGATGGCGGGCGGGTTCCCACAGATACGCAGTATTTT. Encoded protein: CSATDGGRVPTDTQYF.

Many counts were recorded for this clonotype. CDR3 in DNA: TGTGCCAGCAGTTTCGACAATCCGGATAAAAGGGTAGATACGCAGTATTTT. Its translation: CASSFDNPDKRVDTQYF. V gene TRBV28 combines with J gene TRBJ2-3; unclear D gene. V lost 3 bases to trimming and J lost 5 bases, with 21 bases between them. This CDR3 contains 17 residues. The germline V gene has CDR1 MDHEN and CDR2 SYDVKM.

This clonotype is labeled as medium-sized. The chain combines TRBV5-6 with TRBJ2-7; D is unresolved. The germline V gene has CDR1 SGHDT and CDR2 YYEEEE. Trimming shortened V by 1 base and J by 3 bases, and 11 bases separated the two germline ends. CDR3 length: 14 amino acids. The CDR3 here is CASSLRRNYYEQYF. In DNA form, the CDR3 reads TGTGCCAGCAGCTTGAGACGGAACTACTACGAGCAGTACTTC.

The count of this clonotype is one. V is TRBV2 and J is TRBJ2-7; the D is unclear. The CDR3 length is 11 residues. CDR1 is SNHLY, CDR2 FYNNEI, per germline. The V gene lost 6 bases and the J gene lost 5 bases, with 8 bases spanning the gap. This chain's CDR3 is CASRPGDEQYF. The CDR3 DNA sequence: TGTGCCAGCAGGCCCGGAGACGAGCAGTACTTC.

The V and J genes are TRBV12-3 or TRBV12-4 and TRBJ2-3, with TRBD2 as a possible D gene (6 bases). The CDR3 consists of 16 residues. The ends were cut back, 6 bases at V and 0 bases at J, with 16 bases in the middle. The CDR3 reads CASSHRRGGSTDTQYF. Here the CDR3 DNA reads TGTGCCAGCAGCCACAGGAGGGGCGGGAGCACAGATACGCAGTATTTT.

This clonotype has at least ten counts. CDR3: CSALAGEDSANYGYTF. DNA for the CDR3: TGCAGTGCCCTTGCCGGGGAGGACTCTGCTAACTATGGCTACACCTTC. This chain connects TRBV20-1 to TRBJ1-2; no reliable D call. V was trimmed by 6 bases and J by 0 bases, leaving 20 bases between them. This CDR3 has 16 residues. The germline V gene has CDR1 DFQATT and CDR2 SNEGSKA (reference sequence).

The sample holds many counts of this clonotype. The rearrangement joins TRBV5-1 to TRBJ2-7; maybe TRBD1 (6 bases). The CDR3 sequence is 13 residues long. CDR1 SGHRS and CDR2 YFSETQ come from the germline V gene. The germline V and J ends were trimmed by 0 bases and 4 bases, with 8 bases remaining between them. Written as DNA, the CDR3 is TGCGCCAGCAGCTTGGACAGGGTTTACGAGCAGTACTTC. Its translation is CASSLDRVYEQYF.

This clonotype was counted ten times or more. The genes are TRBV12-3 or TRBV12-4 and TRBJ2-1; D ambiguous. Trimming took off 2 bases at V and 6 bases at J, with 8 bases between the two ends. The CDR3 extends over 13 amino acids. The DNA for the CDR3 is TGTGCCAGCAGTTTAAACCTGGGCAATGAGCAGTTCTTC. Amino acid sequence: CASSLNLGNEQFF.

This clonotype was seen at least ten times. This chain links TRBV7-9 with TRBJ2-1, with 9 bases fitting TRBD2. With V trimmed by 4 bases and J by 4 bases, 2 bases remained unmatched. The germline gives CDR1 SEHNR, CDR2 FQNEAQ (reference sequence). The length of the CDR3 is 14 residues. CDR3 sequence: CASSSSGKYNEQFF. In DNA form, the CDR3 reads TGTGCCAGCAGCTCTAGCGGGAAGTACAATGAGCAGTTCTTC.

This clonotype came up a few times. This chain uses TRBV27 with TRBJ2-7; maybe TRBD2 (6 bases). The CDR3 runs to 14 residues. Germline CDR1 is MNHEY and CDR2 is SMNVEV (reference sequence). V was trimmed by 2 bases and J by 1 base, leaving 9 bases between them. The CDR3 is CASSLTGESYEQYF. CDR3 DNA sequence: TGTGCCAGCAGTTTAACGGGAGAGTCCTACGAGCAGTACTTC.

CDR3 loop: CASSQIAGSSYNEQFF. The CDR3 DNA follows: TGTGCCAGCAGTCAAATAGCGGGGAGCTCCTACAATGAGCAGTTCTTC. The chain carries TRBV27 and TRBJ2-1, with TRBD2 matching over 8 bases. Losses at the gene ends were 5 bases for V and 0 bases for J; bases not matched to a gene: 6. Germline lookup yields CDR1 MNHEY and CDR2 SMNVEV (reference sequence). The CDR3 contains 16 residues.

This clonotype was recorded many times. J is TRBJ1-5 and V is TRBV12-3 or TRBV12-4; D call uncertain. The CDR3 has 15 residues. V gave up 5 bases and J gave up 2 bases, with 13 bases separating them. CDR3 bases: TGTGCCAGCAGTCCGGGCGCCACCGGCAATCAGCCCCAGCATTTT. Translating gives CASSPGATGNQPQHF.

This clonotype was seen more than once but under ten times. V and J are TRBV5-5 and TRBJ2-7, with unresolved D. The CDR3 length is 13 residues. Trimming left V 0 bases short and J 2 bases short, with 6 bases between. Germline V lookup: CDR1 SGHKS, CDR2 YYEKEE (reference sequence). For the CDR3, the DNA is TGTGCCAGCAGCTTGGCCCAGCCCTACGAGCAGTACTTC. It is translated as CASSLAQPYEQYF.

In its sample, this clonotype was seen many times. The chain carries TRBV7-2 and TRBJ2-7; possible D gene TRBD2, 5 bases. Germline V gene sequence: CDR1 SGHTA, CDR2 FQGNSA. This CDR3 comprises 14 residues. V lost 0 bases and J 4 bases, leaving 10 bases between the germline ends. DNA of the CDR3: TGTGCCAGCAGCTTAGCACATCGGGGATACGAGCAGTACTTC. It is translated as CASSLAHRGYEQYF.

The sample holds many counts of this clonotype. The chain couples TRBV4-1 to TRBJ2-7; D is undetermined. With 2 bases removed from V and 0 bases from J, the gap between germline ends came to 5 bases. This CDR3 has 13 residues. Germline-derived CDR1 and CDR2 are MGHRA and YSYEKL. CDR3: CASSQRSSYEQYF. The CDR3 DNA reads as TGCGCCAGCAGCCAAAGGAGCTCCTACGAGCAGTACTTC.

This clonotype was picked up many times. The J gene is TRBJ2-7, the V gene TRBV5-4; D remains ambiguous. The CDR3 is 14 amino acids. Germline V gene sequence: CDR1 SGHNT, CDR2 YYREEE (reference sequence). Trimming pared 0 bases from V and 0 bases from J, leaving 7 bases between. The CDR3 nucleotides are TGTGCCAGCAGCTTGGAGCCCTCCTCCTACGAGCAGTACTTC. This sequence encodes CASSLEPSSYEQYF.

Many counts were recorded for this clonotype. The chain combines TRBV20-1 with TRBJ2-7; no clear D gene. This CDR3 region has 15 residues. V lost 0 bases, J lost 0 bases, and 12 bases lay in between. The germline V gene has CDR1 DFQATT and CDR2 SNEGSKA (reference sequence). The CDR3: CSARDWAANSYEQYF. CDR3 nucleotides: TGCAGTGCTAGAGATTGGGCAGCTAACTCCTACGAGCAGTACTTC.

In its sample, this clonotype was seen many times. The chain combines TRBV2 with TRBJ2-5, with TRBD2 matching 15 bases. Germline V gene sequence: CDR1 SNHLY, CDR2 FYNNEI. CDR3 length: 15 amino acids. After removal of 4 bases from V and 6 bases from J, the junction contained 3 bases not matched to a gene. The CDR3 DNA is TGTGCCAGCAGTGGGGGACTAGCGGGAGGCCAGACCCAGTACTTC. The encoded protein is CASSGGLAGGQTQYF.

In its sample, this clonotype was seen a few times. In DNA form, the CDR3 reads TGTGCCAGTAGGCTTGGTAGCGCGAGCACAGATACGCAGTATTTT. Amino acid sequence: CASRLGSASTDTQYF. The rearrangement joins TRBV19 to TRBJ2-3, with D possibly being TRBD2 (5 bases). The CDR3 has 15 residues. Per germline, CDR1 LNHDA and CDR2 SQIVND (reference sequence). V lost 6 bases to trimming and J lost 0 bases, with 13 bases between them.

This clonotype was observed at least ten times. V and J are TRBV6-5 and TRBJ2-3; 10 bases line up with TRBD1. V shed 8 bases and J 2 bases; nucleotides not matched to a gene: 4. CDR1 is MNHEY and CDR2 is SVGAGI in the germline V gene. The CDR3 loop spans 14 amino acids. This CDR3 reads CASRQGAFTDTQYF. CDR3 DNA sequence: TGTGCCAGCCGACAGGGGGCCTTCACAGATACGCAGTATTTT.

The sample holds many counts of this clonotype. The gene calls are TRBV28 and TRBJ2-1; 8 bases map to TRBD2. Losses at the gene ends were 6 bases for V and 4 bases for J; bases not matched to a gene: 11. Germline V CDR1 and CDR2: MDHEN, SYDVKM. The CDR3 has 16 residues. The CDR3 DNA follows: TGTGCCAGCAGCCCGGGGGGGGGAGTTGCGTACAATGAGCAGTTCTTC. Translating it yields CASSPGGGVAYNEQFF.

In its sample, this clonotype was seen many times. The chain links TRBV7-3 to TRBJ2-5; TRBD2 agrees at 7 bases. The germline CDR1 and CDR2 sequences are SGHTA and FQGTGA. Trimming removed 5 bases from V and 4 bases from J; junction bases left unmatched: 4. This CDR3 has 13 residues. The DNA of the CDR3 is TGTGCCAGCAGCGGGAGGGCCGGAGAGACCCAGTACTTC. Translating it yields CASSGRAGETQYF.

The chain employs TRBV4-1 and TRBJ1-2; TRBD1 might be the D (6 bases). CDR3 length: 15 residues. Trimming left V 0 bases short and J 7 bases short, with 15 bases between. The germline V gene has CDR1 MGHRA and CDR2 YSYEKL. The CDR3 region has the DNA TGCGCCAGCAGCCAAGACCTGGGGGGGCTGGCTGGCTACACCTTC. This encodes CASSQDLGGLAGYTF.

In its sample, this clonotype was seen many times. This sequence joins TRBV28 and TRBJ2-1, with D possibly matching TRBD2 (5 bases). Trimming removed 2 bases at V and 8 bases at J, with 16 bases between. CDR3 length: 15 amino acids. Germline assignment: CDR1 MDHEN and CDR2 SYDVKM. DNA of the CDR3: TGTGCCAGCAGTTTACCTGTCACAGCCGGGGATGAGCAGTTCTTC. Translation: CASSLPVTAGDEQFF. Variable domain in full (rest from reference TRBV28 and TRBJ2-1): DVKVTQSSRYLVKRTGEKVFLECVQDMDHENMFWYRQDPGLGLRLIYFSYDVKMKEKGDIPEGYSVSREKKERFSLILESASTNQTSMYLCASSLPVTAGDEQFFGPGTRLTVL.

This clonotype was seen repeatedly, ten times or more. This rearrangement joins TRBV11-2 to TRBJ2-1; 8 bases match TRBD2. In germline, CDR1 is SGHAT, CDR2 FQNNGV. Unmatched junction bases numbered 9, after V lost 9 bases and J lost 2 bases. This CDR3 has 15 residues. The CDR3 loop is CASYPGTSPYNEQFF. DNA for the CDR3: TGTGCCAGTTACCCCGGGACTAGTCCCTACAATGAGCAGTTCTTC.

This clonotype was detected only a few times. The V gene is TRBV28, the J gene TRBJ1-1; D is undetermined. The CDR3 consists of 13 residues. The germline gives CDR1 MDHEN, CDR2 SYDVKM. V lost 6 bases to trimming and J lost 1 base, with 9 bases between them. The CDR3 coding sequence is TGTGCCAGCAGCTATAAGCAGAACACTGAAGCTTTCTTT. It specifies CASSYKQNTEAFF.